These T cell receptor beta chains were read from a single sample in a study of human T cells and chemical hapten exposure. MiXCR was run by TCRdb on the RACE reads, yielding one entry per CDR3 protein. The sample records under 200,000 distinct CDR3 sequences, just under 30% being singletons. The sample consisted of whole blood, taken in connection with sensitization to the hapten diphenylcyclopropenone (DPC). Source of these receptors: a woman younger than 45 with alopecia areata. Some clones in this sample may be carry-over from other donors' samples. CDR3s include the opening cysteine and the closing phenylalanine or tryptophan. D genes are given only for firm matches. The listing skips clone size in some rows; elsewhere it reads once, few, many or a size class.

j_gene | abundance | d_gene | v_gene | CDR3aa | CDR3nt
TRBJ1-4 | . | . | TRBV2 | CASRAGAKLFF | TGTGCCAGCAGGGCAGGGGCAAAACTGTTTTTT
TRBJ2-1 | few | . | TRBV29-1 | CSVPPYNEQFF | TGCAGCGTCCCTCCCTACAATGAGCAGTTCTTC
TRBJ2-5 | . | . | TRBV19 | CASSWSGETQYF | TGTGCCAGTAGTTGGTCCGGAGAGACCCAGTACTTC
TRBJ2-5 | few | . | TRBV9 | CASSVSWGQGRETQYF | TGTGCCAGCAGCGTGTCATGGGGGCAGGGGCGGGAGACCCAGTACTTC
TRBJ1-1 | . | TRBD1 | TRBV10-3 | CAILGTGLSEAFF | TGTGCCATCCTCGGGACAGGGTTATCTGAAGCTTTCTTT
TRBJ2-1 | many | . | TRBV28 | CASSIVSGLFYNEQFF | TGTGCCAGCAGTATTGTTAGCGGATTGTTCTACAATGAGCAGTTCTTC
TRBJ2-3 | few | . | TRBV20-1 | CSASSPPGGGETDTQYF | TGCAGTGCCTCCTCCCCCCCCGGCGGGGGCGAAACAGATACGCAGTATTTT
TRBJ1-1 | . | . | TRBV5-6 | CASSLRTDGWGGTEAFF | TGTGCCAGCAGCTTGAGGACCGACGGGTGGGGCGGCACTGAAGCTTTCTTT
TRBJ1-1 | . | . | TRBV29-1 | CSVAVFTDAEAFF | TGCAGCGTTGCTGTTTTTACGGACGCTGAAGCTTTCTTT
TRBJ2-1 | few | . | TRBV11-2 | CASSLTVPGNEQFF | TGTGCCAGCAGCTTAACGGTTCCGGGCAATGAGCAGTTCTTC
TRBJ1-6 | . | . | TRBV6-1 | CASSGLATGGSPLHF | TGTGCCAGCAGTGGGCTGGCGACAGGCGGCTCACCCCTCCACTTT
TRBJ2-7 | . | TRBD1 | TRBV15 | CATSTGTGAYEQYF | TGTGCCACCAGCACCGGGACAGGGGCCTACGAGCAGTACTTC
TRBJ2-5 | . | . | TRBV28 | CASSFRGPKYQETQYF | TGTGCCAGCAGTTTTCGCGGACCGAAGTACCAAGAGACCCAGTACTTC
TRBJ2-3 | many | . | TRBV7-7 | CASSPLGTQYF | TGTGCCAGCAGCCCCCTTGGTACGCAGTATTTT
TRBJ1-1 | . | TRBD1 | TRBV7-9 | CASSLGASGQGWEATEAFF | TGTGCCAGCAGCTTAGGTGCGTCGGGACAGGGATGGGAGGCGACTGAAGCTTTCTTT
TRBJ2-7 | . | TRBD1 | TRBV19 | CASSTTGTGIYEQYF | TGTGCCAGTAGCACAACCGGGACAGGGATTTACGAGCAGTACTTC
TRBJ2-5 | few | . | TRBV29-1 | CSVVLPGASETQYF | TGCAGCGTTGTTCTCCCAGGGGCGTCAGAGACCCAGTACTTC
TRBJ2-2 | . | TRBD2 | TRBV12-3/TRBV12-4 | CASSFLAGVTGELFF | TGTGCCAGCAGTTTTTTGGCGGGAGTCACCGGGGAGCTGTTTTTT
TRBJ2-5 | few | . | TRBV29-1 | CSVVWNTQETQYF | TGCAGCGTTGTTTGGAACACCCAAGAGACCCAGTACTTC
TRBJ2-5 | . | . | TRBV6-1 | CASSDLPLETQYF | TGTGCCAGCAGCGACCTTCCTTTGGAGACCCAGTACTTC
TRBJ2-4 | . | . | TRBV20-1 | CSASRSFSAKNIQYF | TGCAGTGCTAGCCGTTCTTTCTCCGCCAAAAACATTCAGTACTTC
TRBJ2-2 | few | TRBD2 | TRBV5-1 | CASSPAPTQRGNSGELFF | TGCGCCAGCAGCCCGGCCCCGACTCAGCGGGGGAATTCCGGGGAGCTGTTTTTT
TRBJ2-2 | . | TRBD1 | TRBV29-1 | CSVGDRNTGELFF | TGCAGCGTTGGGGACAGGAACACCGGGGAGCTGTTTTTT
TRBJ1-1 | . | . | TRBV6-6 | CASNSPRDTEAFF | TGTGCCAGCAATTCCCCGAGGGACACTGAAGCTTTCTTT
TRBJ1-6 | . | TRBD1 | TRBV4-3 | CASSPKGGGDRASNSPLHF | TGCGCCAGCAGCCCCAAAGGGGGGGGGGACAGGGCGTCAAATTCACCCCTCCACTTT
TRBJ2-6 | . | . | TRBV20-1 | CSARDTDSGANVLTF | TGCAGTGCTAGAGATACCGACTCTGGGGCCAACGTCCTGACTTTC
TRBJ2-1 | . | TRBD2 | TRBV6-2/TRBV6-3 | CASSLIAGVIYEQFF | TGTGCCAGCAGTTTAATAGCGGGAGTAATCTATGAGCAGTTCTTC
TRBJ1-3 | . | TRBD1 | TRBV7-2 | CASRRQGLSGNTIYF | TGTGCCAGCAGACGACAGGGTCTGTCTGGAAACACCATATATTTT
TRBJ1-5 | . | . | TRBV12-3/TRBV12-4 | CASSLGQGESNQPQHF | TGTGCCAGCAGTTTGGGGCAGGGTGAGAGCAATCAGCCCCAGCATTTT
TRBJ2-7 | few | . | TRBV10-3 | CAISQGSYEQYF | TGTGCCATCAGTCAGGGGTCCTACGAGCAGTACTTC
TRBJ1-5 | few | . | TRBV7-2 | CASSLSQGLGQPQHF | TGTGCCAGCAGCTTAAGCCAGGGGTTGGGTCAGCCCCAGCATTTT
TRBJ1-2 | few | . | TRBV5-1 | CATSSDGLYGYTF | TGCGCCACCTCATCTGACGGACTCTATGGCTACACCTTC
TRBJ2-7 | . | TRBD1 | TRBV6-4 | CASTPRRGQGSYEQYF | TGTGCCAGCACCCCCCGTCGGGGACAGGGCTCCTACGAGCAGTACTTC
TRBJ2-6 | . | . | TRBV29-1 | CSVANVADSGANVLTF | TGCAGCGTTGCAAACGTGGCAGACTCTGGGGCCAACGTCCTGACTTTC
TRBJ1-1 | few | TRBD1 | TRBV5-1 | CASRTGEADTEAFF | TGCGCCAGCAGGACAGGGGAGGCTGACACTGAAGCTTTCTTT
TRBJ2-1 | . | TRBD2 | TRBV6-2/TRBV6-3 | CASSYPTSGVRTYNEQFF | TGTGCCAGCAGTTACCCGACTAGCGGGGTTCGAACGTACAATGAGCAGTTCTTC
TRBJ1-2 | . | . | TRBV6-5 | CASSYQATYGYTF | TGTGCCAGCAGTTATCAGGCCACGTATGGCTACACCTTC
TRBJ2-5 | . | . | TRBV5-1 | CASSLATGETQYF | TGCGCCAGCAGCTTGGCCACGGGAGAGACCCAGTACTTC
TRBJ1-2 | few | . | TRBV29-1 | CSVSQGDGYTF | TGCAGCGTGTCGCAGGGCGATGGCTACACCTTC
TRBJ2-7 | once | . | TRBV20-1 | CSAGGYEQYF | TGCAGTGCTGGGGGATACGAGCAGTACTTC
TRBJ1-6 | . | . | TRBV11-2 | CASSLGGTDNSPLHF | TGTGCCAGCAGCTTAGGAGGGACGGATAATTCACCCCTCCACTTT
TRBJ2-1 | . | . | TRBV29-1 | CSVEPNDYNEQFF | TGCAGCGTTGAGCCCAACGACTACAATGAGCAGTTCTTC
TRBJ1-2 | . | TRBD1 | TRBV18 | CASSPPGQGASYGYTF | TGTGCCAGCTCACCACCGGGACAGGGGGCTAGCTATGGCTACACCTTC
TRBJ2-2 | few | . | TRBV29-1 | CSAWTGQLFF | TGCAGCGCCTGGACCGGGCAGCTGTTTTTT
TRBJ2-7 | few | TRBD1 | TRBV20-1 | CSAVFPGDRVFEQYF | TGCAGTGCCGTTTTCCCCGGGGACAGGGTATTCGAGCAGTACTTC
TRBJ2-2 | . | TRBD1 | TRBV7-2 | CASSSPRGQGRRTGELFF | TGTGCCAGCAGCTCTCCCCGGGGACAGGGACGACGCACCGGGGAGCTGTTTTTT
TRBJ1-6 | few | TRBD1 | TRBV28 | CASSPPGGSYNSPLHF | TGTGCCAGCAGCCCTCCAGGGGGCTCCTATAATTCACCCCTCCACTTT
TRBJ1-5 | few | TRBD1 | TRBV6-2/TRBV6-3 | CASSWGRGLEPQHF | TGTGCCAGCAGTTGGGGCAGGGGGCTTGAGCCCCAGCATTTT
TRBJ1-4 | . | TRBD1 | TRBV5-4 | CASSQGAANEKLFF | TGTGCCAGCTCTCAGGGGGCGGCTAATGAAAAACTGTTTTTT
TRBJ1-6 | . | . | TRBV5-1 | CASSLDGGNNSPLHF | TGCGCCAGCAGCTTGGACGGGGGGAACAATTCACCCCTCCACTTT
TRBJ1-2 | few | . | TRBV4-2 | CASSQDVSNYGYTF | TGTGCCAGCAGCCAAGATGTTTCGAACTATGGCTACACCTTC
TRBJ2-2 | many | . | TRBV28 | CASRTGNTGELFF | TGTGCCAGCAGGACAGGGAACACCGGGGAGCTGTTTTTT
TRBJ1-5 | many | . | TRBV20-1 | CSAPPGGYSNQPQHF | TGCAGTGCCCCCCCAGGAGGTTATAGCAATCAGCCCCAGCATTTT
TRBJ2-3 | . | . | TRBV18 | CASSPLPGTISVSTDTQYF | TGTGCCAGCTCACCCCTCCCGGGAACTATTTCGGTTAGCACAGATACGCAGTATTTT
TRBJ1-4 | . | . | TRBV4-1 | CASSQVNQGLGEKLFF | TGCGCCAGCAGCCAAGTGAACCAGGGACTGGGTGAAAAACTGTTTTTT
TRBJ2-7 | few | TRBD2 | TRBV18 | CASSPQSGGTYEQYF | TGTGCCAGCTCACCACAGAGCGGGGGTACCTACGAGCAGTACTTC
TRBJ2-7 | few | . | TRBV3-1 | CASSQVGSRSYEQYF | TGTGCCAGCAGCCAAGTGGGGTCAAGGTCCTACGAGCAGTACTTC
TRBJ1-2 | few | . | TRBV28 | CASSLGGLAGYGYTF | TGTGCCAGCAGTTTAGGAGGTCTCGCGGGCTATGGCTACACCTTC
TRBJ2-7 | few | TRBD2 | TRBV7-2 | CASSLDGRAGRFSYEQYF | TGTGCCAGCAGCTTAGACGGCAGAGCGGGACGTTTCTCCTACGAGCAGTACTTC
TRBJ1-2 | many | TRBD1 | TRBV5-1 | CASSFQQGAFADGYTF | TGCGCCAGCAGCTTCCAACAGGGGGCATTCGCCGATGGCTACACCTTC